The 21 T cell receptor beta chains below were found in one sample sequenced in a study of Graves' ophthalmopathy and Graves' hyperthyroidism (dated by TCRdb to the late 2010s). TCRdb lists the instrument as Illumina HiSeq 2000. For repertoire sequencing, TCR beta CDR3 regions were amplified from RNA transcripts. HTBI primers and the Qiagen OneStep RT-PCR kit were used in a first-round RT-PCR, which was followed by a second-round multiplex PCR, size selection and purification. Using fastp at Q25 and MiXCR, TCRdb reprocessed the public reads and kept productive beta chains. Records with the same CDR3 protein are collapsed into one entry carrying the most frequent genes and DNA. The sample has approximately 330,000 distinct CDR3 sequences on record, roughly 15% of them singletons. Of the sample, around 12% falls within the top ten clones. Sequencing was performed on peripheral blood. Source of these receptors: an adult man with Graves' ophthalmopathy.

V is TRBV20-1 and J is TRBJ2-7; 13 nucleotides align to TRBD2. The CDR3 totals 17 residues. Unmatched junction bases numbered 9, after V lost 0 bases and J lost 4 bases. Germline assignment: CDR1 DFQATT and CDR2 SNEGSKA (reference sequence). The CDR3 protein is CSARDLEGLAGTYEQYF. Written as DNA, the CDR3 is TGCAGTGCTAGAGACCTAGAGGGACTAGCGGGAACATACGAGCAGTACTTC.

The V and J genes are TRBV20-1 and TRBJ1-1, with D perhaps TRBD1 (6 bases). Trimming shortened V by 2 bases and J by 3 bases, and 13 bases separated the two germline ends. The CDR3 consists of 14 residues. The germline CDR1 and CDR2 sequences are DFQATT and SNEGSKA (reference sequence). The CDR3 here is CSARPTGIYTEAFF. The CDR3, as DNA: TGCAGTGCTAGACCAACAGGGATCTACACTGAAGCTTTCTTT.

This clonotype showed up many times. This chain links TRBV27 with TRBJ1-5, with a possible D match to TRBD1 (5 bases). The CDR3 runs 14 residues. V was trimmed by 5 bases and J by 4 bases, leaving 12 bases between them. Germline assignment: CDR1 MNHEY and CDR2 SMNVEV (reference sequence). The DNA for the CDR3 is TGTGCCAGCAGTCCGAACGGGGGTAATCAGCCCCAGCATTTT. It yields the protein CASSPNGGNQPQHF.

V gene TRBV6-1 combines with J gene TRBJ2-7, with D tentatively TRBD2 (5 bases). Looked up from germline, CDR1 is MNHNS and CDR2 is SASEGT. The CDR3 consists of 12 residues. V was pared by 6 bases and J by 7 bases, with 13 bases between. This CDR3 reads CASRRAQGEQYF. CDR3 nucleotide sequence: TGTGCCAGCAGGAGGGCTCAAGGGGAGCAGTACTTC.

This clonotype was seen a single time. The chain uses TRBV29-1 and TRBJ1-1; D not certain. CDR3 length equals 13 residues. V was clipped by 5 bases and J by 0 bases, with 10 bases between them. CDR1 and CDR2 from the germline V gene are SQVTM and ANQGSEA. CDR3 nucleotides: TGCAGCGTTACGAGGACCATGAACACTGAAGCTTTCTTT. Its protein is CSVTRTMNTEAFF.

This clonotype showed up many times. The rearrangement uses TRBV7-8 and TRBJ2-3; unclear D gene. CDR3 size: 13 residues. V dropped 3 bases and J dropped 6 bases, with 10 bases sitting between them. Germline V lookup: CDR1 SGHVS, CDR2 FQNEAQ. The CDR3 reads CASSFRLGDTQYF. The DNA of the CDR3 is TGTGCCAGCAGCTTCAGATTGGGGGATACGCAGTATTTT. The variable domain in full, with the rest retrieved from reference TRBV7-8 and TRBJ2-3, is GAGVSQSPRYKVAKRGQDVALRCDPISGHVSLFWYQQALGQGPEFLTYFQNEAQLDKSGLPSDRFFAERPEGSVSTLKIQRTQQEDSAVYLCASSFRLGDTQYFGPGTRLTVL.

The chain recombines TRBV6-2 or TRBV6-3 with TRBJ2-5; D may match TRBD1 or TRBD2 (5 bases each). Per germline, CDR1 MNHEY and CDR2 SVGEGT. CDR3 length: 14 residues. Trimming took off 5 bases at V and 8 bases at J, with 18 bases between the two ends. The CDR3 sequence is CASSADMGRFTQYF. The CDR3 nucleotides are TGTGCCAGCAGTGCGGACATGGGACGTTTTACCCAGTACTTC.

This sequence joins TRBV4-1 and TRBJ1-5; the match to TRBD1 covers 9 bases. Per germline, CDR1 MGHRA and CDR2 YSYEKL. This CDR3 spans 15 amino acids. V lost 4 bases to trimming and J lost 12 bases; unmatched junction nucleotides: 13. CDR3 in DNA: TGCGCCAGCAGCCTCGGACAGGGGCGCAATCATCTCCAGCATTTT. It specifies CASSLGQGRNHLQHF.

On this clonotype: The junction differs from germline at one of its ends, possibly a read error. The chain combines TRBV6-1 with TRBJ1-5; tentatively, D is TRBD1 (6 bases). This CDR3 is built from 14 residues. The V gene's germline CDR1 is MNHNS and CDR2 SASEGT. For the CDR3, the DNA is TGTGCCAGCACAGGGGTCACGAGCAATCAGCCCCAGCGTTTT. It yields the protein CASTGVTSNQPQRF.

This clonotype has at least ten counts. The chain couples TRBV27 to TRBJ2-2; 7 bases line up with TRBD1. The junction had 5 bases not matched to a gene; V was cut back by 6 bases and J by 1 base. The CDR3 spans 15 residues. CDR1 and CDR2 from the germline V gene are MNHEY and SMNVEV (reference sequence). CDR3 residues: CASRLDRRNTGELFF. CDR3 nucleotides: TGTGCCAGCAGGCTGGACAGGAGGAACACCGGGGAGCTGTTTTTT.

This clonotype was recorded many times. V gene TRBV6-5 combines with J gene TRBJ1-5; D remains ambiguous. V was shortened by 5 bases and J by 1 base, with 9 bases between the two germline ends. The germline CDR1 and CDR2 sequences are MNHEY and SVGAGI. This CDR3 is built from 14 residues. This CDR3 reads CASSPSQSNQPQHF. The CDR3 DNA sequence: TGTGCCAGCAGTCCCAGCCAAAGCAATCAGCCCCAGCATTTT.

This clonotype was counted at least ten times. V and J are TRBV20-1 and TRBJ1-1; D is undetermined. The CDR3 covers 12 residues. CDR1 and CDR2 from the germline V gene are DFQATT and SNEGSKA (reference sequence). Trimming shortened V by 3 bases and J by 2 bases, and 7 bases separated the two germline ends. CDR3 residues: CSASAENTEAFF. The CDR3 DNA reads TGCAGTGCTAGTGCAGAAAACACTGAAGCTTTCTTT.

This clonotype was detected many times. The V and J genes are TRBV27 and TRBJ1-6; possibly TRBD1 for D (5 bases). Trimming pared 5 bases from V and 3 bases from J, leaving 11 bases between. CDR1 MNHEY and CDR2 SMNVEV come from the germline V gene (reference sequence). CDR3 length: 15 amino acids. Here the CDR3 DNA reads TGTGCCAGCAGTATCTTTGACAGCTATAATTCACCCCTCCACTTT. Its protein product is CASSIFDSYNSPLHF.

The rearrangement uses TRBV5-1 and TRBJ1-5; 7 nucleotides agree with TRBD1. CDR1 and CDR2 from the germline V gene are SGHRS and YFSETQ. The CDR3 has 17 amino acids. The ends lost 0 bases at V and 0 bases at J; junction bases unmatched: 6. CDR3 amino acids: CASSLARDSNSNQPQHF. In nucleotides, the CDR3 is TGCGCCAGCAGCTTGGCGCGGGACAGCAATAGCAATCAGCCCCAGCATTTT.

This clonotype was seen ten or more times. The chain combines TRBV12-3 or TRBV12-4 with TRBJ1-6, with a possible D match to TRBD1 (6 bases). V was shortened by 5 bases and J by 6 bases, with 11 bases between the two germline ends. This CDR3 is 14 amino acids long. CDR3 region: CASSQGTSNSPLHF. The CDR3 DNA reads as TGTGCCAGCAGTCAGGGGACTTCTAATTCACCCCTCCACTTT.

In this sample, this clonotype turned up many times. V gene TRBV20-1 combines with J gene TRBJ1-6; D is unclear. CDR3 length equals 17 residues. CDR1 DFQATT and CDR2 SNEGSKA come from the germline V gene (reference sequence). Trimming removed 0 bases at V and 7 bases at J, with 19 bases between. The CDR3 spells CSARDPISGGQNSPLHF. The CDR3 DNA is TGCAGTGCTAGAGACCCGATTAGCGGAGGGCAGAATTCACCCCTCCACTTT.

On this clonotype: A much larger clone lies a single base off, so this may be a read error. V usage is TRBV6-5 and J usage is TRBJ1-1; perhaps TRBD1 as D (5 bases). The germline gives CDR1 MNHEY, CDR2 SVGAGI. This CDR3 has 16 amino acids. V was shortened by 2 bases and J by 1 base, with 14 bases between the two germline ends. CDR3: CASSYTRDRSNTEAFF. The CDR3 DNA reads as TGTGCCAGCAGTTACACACGGGACCGGTCGAACACTGAAGCTTTCTTT.

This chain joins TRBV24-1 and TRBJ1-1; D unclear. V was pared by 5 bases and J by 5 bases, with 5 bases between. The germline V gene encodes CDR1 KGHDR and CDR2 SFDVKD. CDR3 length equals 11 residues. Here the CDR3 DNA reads TGTGCCACCAGTGTGGGTACTGAAGCTTTCTTT. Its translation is CATSVGTEAFF.

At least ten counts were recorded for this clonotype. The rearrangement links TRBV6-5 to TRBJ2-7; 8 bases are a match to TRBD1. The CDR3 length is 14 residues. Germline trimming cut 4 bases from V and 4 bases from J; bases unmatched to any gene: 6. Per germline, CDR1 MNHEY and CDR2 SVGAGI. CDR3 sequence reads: CASSSPDRAYEQYF. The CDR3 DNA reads TGTGCCAGCAGTTCCCCGGACAGGGCATACGAGCAGTACTTC.

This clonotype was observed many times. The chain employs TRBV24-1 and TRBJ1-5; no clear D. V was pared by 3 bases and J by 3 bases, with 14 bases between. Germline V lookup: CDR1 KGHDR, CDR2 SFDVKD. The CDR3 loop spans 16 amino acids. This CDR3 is CATSDRAAGFNQPQHF. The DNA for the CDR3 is TGTGCCACCAGTGATAGAGCAGCGGGATTCAATCAGCCCCAGCATTTT.

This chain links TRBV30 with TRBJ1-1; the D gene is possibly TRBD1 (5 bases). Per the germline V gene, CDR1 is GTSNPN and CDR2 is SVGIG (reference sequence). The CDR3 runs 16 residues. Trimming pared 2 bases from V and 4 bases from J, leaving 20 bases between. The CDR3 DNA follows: TGTGCCTGGAGTTCCCCGACAGAAGTCCTGGGCACTGAAGCTTTCTTT. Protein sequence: CAWSSPTEVLGTEAFF.